This T cell receptor beta chain is drawn from a study of blood T cell repertoires in COVID-19. Background on the study: There were acute and convalescent COVID-19 samples, and they came from the United States, Italy and Spain. Sample material is recorded as cDNA or gDNA derived from T cells, B-cell-depleted T cells, or PBMCs.

Per the original methods: Estimates of nucleated cell counts were drawn from the amplification of reference gene primers. TCRdb keeps only in-frame clones here, not all; method: immunoSEQ multiplex PCR. V, J and clone size are those of that table, while D and trimming were read from the DNA. The sample shows 140,000 or so clones, 80% to 90% of them seen only once. The sequenced material came from peripheral blood. The sequence was collected from a woman aged 55-69 years with active COVID-19.

CDR3 protein: CASRIATNTEAFF. DNA of the CDR3: TGTGCCAGCAGGATCGCTACGAACACTGAAGCTTTCTTT. The V gene is TRBV12-3 or TRBV12-4, the J gene TRBJ1-1; D ambiguous. The CDR3 has 13 residues. V was cut by 6 bases and J by 1 base, with 9 bases left in between.